The 20 T cell receptor beta chains listed next were all sequenced from one sample in a study of cytomegalovirus exposure and HLA in healthy donors. Use of 60 Vbeta and 13 Jbeta primers characterized the PCR. The protocol was immunoSEQ multiplex PCR, while the TCRdb copy is restricted to in-frame clones and leaves out a portion. This table holds 95,000 to 150,000 clones, about three fifths found once. The sample comprised PBMCs. These receptor sequences come from a woman aged 40-49 years in good health and CMV-seropositive.

This clone was found once. The chain employs TRBV11-3 and TRBJ2-3, with TRBD2 as a possible D gene (5 bases). Germline V lookup: CDR1 SGHNT, CDR2 YENEEA. The CDR3 totals 15 residues. With 3 bases removed from V and 3 bases from J, the gap between germline ends came to 13 bases. CDR3 protein: CASSFTGWKTDTQYF. The CDR3, as DNA: TGTGCCAGCAGCTTCACGGGGTGGAAGACAGATACGCAGTATTTT.

The V gene is TRBV11-1, the J gene TRBJ2-7, with no clear D. Germline CDR1 and CDR2: SGHAT and FQDESV (reference sequence). Trimming took 3 bases from V and 2 from J, leaving 11 bases between them. The CDR3 covers 14 residues. The CDR3 coding sequence is TGTGCCAGCAGCTTCGCGGAGCTAGCCTACGAGCAGTACTTC. Translating gives CASSFAELAYEQYF.

In nucleotides, the CDR3 is TGTGCCAGCAGTGAAGGAGCAGGGGGGAACACTGAAGCTTTCTTT. Protein: CASSEGAGGNTEAFF. V is TRBV6-1 and J is TRBJ1-1; 7 bases are shared with TRBD1. The CDR3 consists of 15 residues. V lost 1 base and J lost 1; bases outside the gene matches: 3. Germline assignment: CDR1 MNHNS and CDR2 SASEGT.

The J gene is TRBJ2-3, the V gene TRBV5-1; TRBD1 agrees at 7 bases. V was pared by 4 bases and J by 0 bases, with 5 bases of the junction left unmatched. Germline CDR1 SGHRS, CDR2 YFSETQ. This CDR3 is built from 15 residues. In DNA, the CDR3 is TGCGCCAGCAGCCCGGGACAGATTAGCACAGATACGCAGTATTTT. This codes for CASSPGQISTDTQYF. The variable domain in full, with the rest retrieved from reference TRBV5-1 and TRBJ2-3, is KAGVTQTPRYLIKTRGQQVTLSCSPISGHRSVSWYQQTPGQGLQFLFEYFSETQRNKGNFPGRFSGRQFSNSRSEMNVSTLELGDSALYLCASSPGQISTDTQYFGPGTRLTVL.

This chain uses TRBV6-5 with TRBJ1-4; 7 bases fit TRBD1. The trim removed 6 bases at V and 0 bases at J, leaving 4 bases unmatched. This CDR3 spans 15 amino acids. The V gene's germline CDR1 is MNHEY and CDR2 SVGAGI. The CDR3 DNA reads TGTGCCAGCAGACCTACAGGGGCAACTAATGAAAAACTGTTTTTT. Its protein is CASRPTGATNEKLFF.

The V gene is TRBV27, the J gene TRBJ2-5; 10 bases map to TRBD2. This CDR3 spans 17 amino acids. From germline, CDR1 is MNHEY and CDR2 SMNVEV (reference sequence). V shed 0 bases, J shed 5 bases, and the junction held 9 bases outside the gene matches. In DNA form, the CDR3 reads TGTGCCAGCAGTTTATCGGGAGTAGCGGGGGGTCCGGAGACCCAGTACTTC. Its protein is CASSLSGVAGGPETQYF.

This clone came up a few times. The genes are TRBV30 and TRBJ1-1, with D hard to call. The V and J ends lost 2 bases and 0 bases respectively, with 7 bases between them. The CDR3 is 13 amino acids. Germline CDR1 GTSNPN, CDR2 SVGIG (reference sequence). CDR3 residues: CAWSFRVNTEAFF. CDR3 nucleotides: TGTGCCTGGAGTTTCCGGGTGAACACTGAAGCTTTCTTT.

The chain combines TRBV27 with TRBJ1-2; tentative D call: TRBD1 (6 bases). The CDR3 consists of 19 residues. V was trimmed by 8 bases and J by 1 base, leaving 29 bases between them. Germline V CDR1 and CDR2: MNHEY, SMNVEV (reference sequence). The CDR3 reads CASSLGGPGPGGLNYGYTF. DNA of the CDR3: TGTGCCAGCTCCCTGGGGGGGCCCGGACCGGGGGGCCTTAACTATGGCTACACCTTC.

The chain links TRBV11-2 to TRBJ2-5; D gene uncertain. Trimming took 5 bases from V and 6 from J, leaving 10 bases between them. The CDR3 has 12 amino acids. Germline CDR1 reads SGHAT; CDR2 reads FQNNGV. The CDR3 protein is CASSPQRKTQYF. The CDR3, as DNA: TGTGCCAGCAGCCCACAACGCAAGACCCAGTACTTC. The entire variable domain, with the rest obtained from reference TRBV11-2 and TRBJ2-5, is as follows: EAGVAQSPRYKIIEKRQSVAFWCNPISGHATLYWYQQILGQGPKLLIQFQNNGVVDDSQLPKDRFSAERLKGVDSTLKIQPAKLEDSAVYLCASSPQRKTQYFGPGTRLLVL.

The chain is built from TRBV11-2 and TRBJ1-6; 8 positions match TRBD1. The CDR3 is 14 amino acids. Germline V CDR1 and CDR2: SGHAT, FQNNGV. The ends lost 5 bases at V and 7 bases at J; junction bases unmatched: 4. The CDR3 here is CASSPRQGNSPLHF. The CDR3 DNA reads as TGTGCCAGCAGCCCTAGACAGGGGAATTCACCCCTCCACTTT.

V and J are TRBV4-1 and TRBJ2-7; D is perhaps TRBD2 (7 bases). The germline CDR1 and CDR2 sequences are MGHRA and YSYEKL. V lost 1 base and J 1 base, leaving 14 bases between the germline ends. The CDR3 runs to 16 residues. The CDR3 DNA follows: TGCGCCAGCAGCCAAGCCGTGGCGGGGGCATCCTACGAGCAGTACTTC. Amino acid sequence: CASSQAVAGASYEQYF.

The genes are TRBV19 and TRBJ2-3; 10 bases line up with TRBD2. Looked up from germline, CDR1 is LNHDA and CDR2 is SQIVND (reference sequence). Trimming at V came to 3 bases and at J to 3 bases, leaving 3 bases not matched to a gene. The CDR3 is made up of 15 amino acids. The CDR3 coding sequence is TGTGCCAGTAGTATGTCAGCGGGGGGGACAGATACGCAGTATTTT. It codes for CASSMSAGGTDTQYF.

The rearrangement uses TRBV5-1 and TRBJ2-1, with 8 bases fitting TRBD1. Germline assignment: CDR1 SGHRS and CDR2 YFSETQ. Trimming at V came to 0 bases and at J to 3 bases, leaving 5 bases not matched to a gene. CDR3 length equals 16 residues. CDR3 amino acids: CASSLGGDRLYNEQFF. The CDR3 DNA is TGCGCCAGCAGCTTGGGGGGGGACAGGCTCTACAATGAGCAGTTCTTC.

This clone was found once. The chain employs TRBV28 and TRBJ2-2, with a weak D call TRBD2 (6 bases). In germline, CDR1 is MDHEN, CDR2 SYDVKM. The CDR3 has 14 amino acids. Deletions cut 7 bases from V and 4 bases from J, with 13 bases between. The CDR3 DNA follows: TGTGCCAGCAACCCCGGAGGGTCCACCGGGGAGCTGTTTTTT. Translation: CASNPGGSTGELFF.

This clone came up a few times. This chain links TRBV10-3 with TRBJ1-1; 9 nucleotides align to TRBD1. V lost 6 bases and J lost 2; bases outside the gene matches: 1. Germline V CDR1 and CDR2: ENHRY, SYGVKD. This CDR3 is built from 13 residues. In DNA, the CDR3 is TGTGCCATCAGACAGGGGGCTAACACTGAAGCTTTCTTT. Translation: CAIRQGANTEAFF.

The chain has TRBV7-6 and TRBJ2-7, with TRBD2 matching 11 bases. Unmatched junction bases numbered 10, after V lost 1 base and J lost 5 bases. Germline V CDR1 and CDR2: SGHVS, FNYEAQ. CDR3 length: 17 residues. For the CDR3, the DNA is TGTGCCAGCAGCTTAGGGGGGGGACTAGCGGTGGGGAACGAGCAGTACTTC. Translated: CASSLGGGLAVGNEQYF. The whole variable domain, filled in from reference TRBV7-6 and TRBJ2-7, reads GAGVSQSPRYKVTKRGQDVALRCDPISGHVSLYWYRQALGQGPEFLTYFNYEAQQDKSGLPNDRFSAERPEGSISTLTIQRTEQRDSAMYRCASSLGGGLAVGNEQYFGPGTRLTVT.

The gene calls are TRBV5-1 and TRBJ2-7, with 10 bases matching TRBD2. The CDR3 is made up of 15 amino acids. Trimming removed 0 bases from V and 3 bases from J; junction bases left unmatched: 3. The germline gives CDR1 SGHRS, CDR2 YFSETQ. The CDR3 bases are TGCGCCAGCAGCTTGGGACTAGCGGGTTTCTACGAGCAGTACTTC. It is translated as CASSLGLAGFYEQYF.

The table lists this clone with a count of one. The CDR3 loop reads CASSQARGEGRTKNIQYF. CDR3 in DNA: TGTGCCAGCAGCCAAGCGCGTGGCGAGGGTAGGACCAAAAACATTCAGTACTTC. The chain employs TRBV4-2 and TRBJ2-4; D may be TRBD2 (5 bases). Germline V lookup: CDR1 LGHNA, CDR2 YNFKEQ. The V end was cut by 1 base, the J end by 2 bases, with 18 bases between. The CDR3 runs to 18 residues.

The chain has TRBV6-6 and TRBJ1-1, with D possibly TRBD1 on 5 matching bases. From germline, CDR1 is MNHNY and CDR2 SVGAGI (reference sequence). This CDR3 has 14 residues. Trimming removed 2 bases at V and 6 bases at J, with 13 bases between. CDR3 sequence (DNA): TGTGCCAGCAGTTACCCGGGGGGGGGTGCTGAAGCTTTCTTT. Protein: CASSYPGGGAEAFF.

The rearrangement uses TRBV15 and TRBJ2-1; 10 nucleotides line up with TRBD2. Trimming at V came to 4 bases and at J to 7 bases, leaving 10 bases not matched to a gene. The CDR3 sequence is 16 residues long. CDR1 is LNHNV and CDR2 is YYDKDF in the germline V gene (reference sequence). The CDR3 sequence is CATSNSGTSAQNEQFF. In DNA, the CDR3 is TGTGCCACCAGCAATTCCGGGACTAGCGCCCAGAATGAGCAGTTCTTC.